This T cell receptor (beta chain) was sequenced in a study of Tregs in tolerant kidney transplant recipients. The table came from immunoSEQ multiplex PCR; TCRdb's copy has only in-frame clones and leaves some out. Of approximately 60,000 clones listed, 65% to 85% are singletons. Thawed PBMCs were FACS-sorted into unstimulated CD4+CD25+CD127- regulatory T cells, CD4+CD25- non-regulatory cells, CD4 and CD8 cells. The receptor was derived from a human donor in good health. The sequenced sample was CD4+ T cells from blood.

CDR3 DNA sequence: TGCGCCAGCAGCCAAGTACCTTACAGGGTGAACACCGGGGAGCTGTTTTTT. Translated, it gives CASSQVPYRVNTGELFF. The chain is built from TRBV4-1 and TRBJ2-2, with D possibly matching TRBD1 (6 bases). The CDR3 is made up of 17 amino acids. From germline, CDR1 is MGHRA and CDR2 YSYEKL. The V gene lost 1 base and the J gene lost 1 base, with 13 bases spanning the gap.